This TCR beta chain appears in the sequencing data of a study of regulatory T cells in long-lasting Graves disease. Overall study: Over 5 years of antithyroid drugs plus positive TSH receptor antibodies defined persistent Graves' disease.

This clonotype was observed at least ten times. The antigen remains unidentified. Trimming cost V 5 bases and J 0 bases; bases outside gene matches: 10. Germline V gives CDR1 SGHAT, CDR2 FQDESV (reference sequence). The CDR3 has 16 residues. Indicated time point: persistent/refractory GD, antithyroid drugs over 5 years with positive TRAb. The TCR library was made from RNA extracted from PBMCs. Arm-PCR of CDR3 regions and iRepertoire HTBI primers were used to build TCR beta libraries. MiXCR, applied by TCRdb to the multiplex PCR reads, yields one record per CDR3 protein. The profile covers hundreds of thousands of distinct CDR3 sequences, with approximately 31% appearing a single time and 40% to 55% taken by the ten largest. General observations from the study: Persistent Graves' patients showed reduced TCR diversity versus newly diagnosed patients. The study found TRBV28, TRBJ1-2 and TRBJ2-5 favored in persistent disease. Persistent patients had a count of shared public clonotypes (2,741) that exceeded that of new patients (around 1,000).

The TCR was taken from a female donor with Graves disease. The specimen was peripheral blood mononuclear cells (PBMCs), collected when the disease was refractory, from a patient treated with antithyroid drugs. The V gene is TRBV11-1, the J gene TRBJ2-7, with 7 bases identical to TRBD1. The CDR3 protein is CASSPLTGSPSYEQYF. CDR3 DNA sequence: TGTGCCAGCAGCCCCCTGACAGGGAGTCCCTCCTACGAGCAGTACTTC.